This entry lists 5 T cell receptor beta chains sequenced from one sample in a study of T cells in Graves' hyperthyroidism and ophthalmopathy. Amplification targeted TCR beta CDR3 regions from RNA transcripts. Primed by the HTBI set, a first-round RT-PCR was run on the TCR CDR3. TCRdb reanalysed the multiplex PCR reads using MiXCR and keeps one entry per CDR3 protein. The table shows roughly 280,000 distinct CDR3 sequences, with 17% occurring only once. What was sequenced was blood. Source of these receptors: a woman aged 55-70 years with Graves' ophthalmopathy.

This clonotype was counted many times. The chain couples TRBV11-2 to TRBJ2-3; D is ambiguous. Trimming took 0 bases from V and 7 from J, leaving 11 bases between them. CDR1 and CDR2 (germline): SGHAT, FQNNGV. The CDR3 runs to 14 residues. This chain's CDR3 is CASSLDLRIYTQYF. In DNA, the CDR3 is TGTGCCAGCAGCTTAGATCTACGGATTTATACGCAGTATTTT.

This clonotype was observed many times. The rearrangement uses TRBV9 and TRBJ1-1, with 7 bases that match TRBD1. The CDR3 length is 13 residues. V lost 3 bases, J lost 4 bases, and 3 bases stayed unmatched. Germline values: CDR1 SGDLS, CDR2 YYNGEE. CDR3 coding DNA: TGTGCCAGCAGCGCAAGGGGGCTCACTGAAGCTTTCTTT. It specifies CASSARGLTEAFF. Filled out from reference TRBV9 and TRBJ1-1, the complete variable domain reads DSGVTQTPKHLITATGQRVTLRCSPRSGDLSVYWYQQSLDQGLQFLIQYYNGEERAKGNILERFSAQQFPDLHSELNLSSLELGDSALYFCASSARGLTEAFFGQGTRLTVV.

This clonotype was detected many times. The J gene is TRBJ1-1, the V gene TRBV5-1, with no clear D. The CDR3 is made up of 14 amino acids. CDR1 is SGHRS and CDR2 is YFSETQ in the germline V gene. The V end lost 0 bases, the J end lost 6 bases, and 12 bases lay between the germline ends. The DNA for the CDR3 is TGCGCCAGCAGCTTGGACGTTTTAGCGGCTGAAGCTTTCTTT. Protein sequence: CASSLDVLAAEAFF.

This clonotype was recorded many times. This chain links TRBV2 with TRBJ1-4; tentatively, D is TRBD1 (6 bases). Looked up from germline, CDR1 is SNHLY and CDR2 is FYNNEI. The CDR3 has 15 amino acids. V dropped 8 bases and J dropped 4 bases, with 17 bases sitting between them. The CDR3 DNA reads TGTGCCAGCGTCAAAGAACGAGGGGGTAATGAAAAACTGTTTTTT. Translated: CASVKERGGNEKLFF.

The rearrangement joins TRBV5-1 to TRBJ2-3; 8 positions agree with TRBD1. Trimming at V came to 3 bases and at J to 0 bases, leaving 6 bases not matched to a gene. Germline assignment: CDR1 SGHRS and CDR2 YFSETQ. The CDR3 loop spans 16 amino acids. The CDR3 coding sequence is TGCGCCAGCAGCTCCTACGGGGACAGGAGCACAGATACGCAGTATTTT. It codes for CASSSYGDRSTDTQYF.